The 29 T cell receptor beta chains below were found in one sample sequenced in a study of OX40 agonist ivuxolimab in advanced cancers. The protocol was immunoSEQ multiplex PCR, while the TCRdb copy is restricted to in-frame clones and leaves out a portion. Here the sample spans fewer than 55,000 clones, more than 85% being singletons. The sequencing here drew on CD4+ or CD8+ T cells sorted from blood, taken in a trial of the OX40 agonist ivuxolimab. The receptors come from an adult with an advanced solid tumor such as melanoma, head and neck, liver or kidney cancer.

The chain recombines TRBV7-9 with TRBJ1-1, with D uncertain. Trimming took 3 bases from V and 0 from J, leaving 14 bases between them. CDR1 SEHNR and CDR2 FQNEAQ come from the germline V gene (reference sequence). This CDR3 has 16 residues. CDR3 nucleotides: TGTGCCAGCAGCTTTCCGGGTGTAGGTCTGAACACTGAAGCTTTCTTT. Its protein product is CASSFPGVGLNTEAFF.

The chain combines TRBV27 with TRBJ2-6; TRBD1 matches 7 bases. Trimming cost V 2 bases and J 1 base; bases outside gene matches: 8. The germline V gene encodes CDR1 MNHEY and CDR2 SMNVEV (reference sequence). The CDR3 consists of 18 residues. The CDR3 region is CASSLSTGALSGANVLTF. DNA for the CDR3: TGTGCCAGCAGTTTAAGTACAGGGGCCCTATCTGGGGCCAACGTCCTGACTTTC. The entire variable domain, with the rest obtained from reference TRBV27 and TRBJ2-6, is as follows: EAQVTQNPRYLITVTGKKLTVTCSQNMNHEYMSWYRQDPGLGLRQIYYSMNVEVTDKGDVPEGYKVSRKEKRNFPLILESPSPNQTSLYFCASSLSTGALSGANVLTFGAGSRLTVL.

The rearrangement uses TRBV4-2 and TRBJ2-7; possible D gene TRBD1, 8 bases. Germline V CDR1 and CDR2: LGHNA, YNFKEQ. V was clipped by 2 bases and J by 7 bases, with 24 bases between them. CDR3 length equals 17 residues. The CDR3 reads CASSQWEGTGHDLEQYF. The CDR3, as DNA: TGTGCCAGCAGCCAATGGGAGGGGACAGGCCATGATTTGGAGCAGTACTTC.

V usage is TRBV7-8 and J usage is TRBJ2-7; D gene ambiguous. CDR1 SGHVS and CDR2 FQNEAQ come from the germline V gene. The CDR3 has 13 amino acids. V was trimmed by 1 base and J by 2 bases, leaving 6 bases between them. The CDR3 is CASSLGGPYEQYF. In DNA, the CDR3 is TGTGCCAGCAGCTTAGGGGGTCCCTACGAGCAGTACTTC.

In regard to this clone: At the DNA level, this CDR3 is encoded by other sequences in the same sample as well. The chain employs TRBV30 and TRBJ1-1; D gene unclear. The CDR3 has 11 residues. The germline V and J ends were trimmed by 0 bases and 5 bases, with 4 bases remaining between them. Germline CDR1 reads GTSNPN; CDR2 reads SVGIG (reference sequence). The CDR3 nucleotides are TGTGCCTGGAGTGTAGGTACTGAAGCTTTCTTT. Its translation: CAWSVGTEAFF.

This clone was recorded once. This rearrangement joins TRBV5-1 to TRBJ1-5; TRBD1 aligns across 7 bases. Germline CDR1 SGHRS, CDR2 YFSETQ. After removal of 3 bases from V and 0 bases from J, the junction contained 3 bases not matched to a gene. The length of the CDR3 is 15 residues. The CDR3 coding sequence is TGCGCCAGCAGCTATGAGGGGGCTAGCAATCAGCCCCAGCATTTT. Protein product: CASSYEGASNQPQHF. Variable domain in full (rest from reference TRBV5-1 and TRBJ1-5): KAGVTQTPRYLIKTRGQQVTLSCSPISGHRSVSWYQQTPGQGLQFLFEYFSETQRNKGNFPGRFSGRQFSNSRSEMNVSTLELGDSALYLCASSYEGASNQPQHFGDGTRLSIL.

The V call is TRBV5-1, the J call TRBJ2-7, with 9 bases that match TRBD1. CDR1 SGHRS and CDR2 YFSETQ come from the germline V gene. The CDR3 is 15 residues long. V shed 3 bases, J shed 0 bases, and the junction held 4 bases outside the gene matches. The CDR3 DNA reads as TGCGCCAGCAGCTACGGACAGGGGAGCTCCTACGAGCAGTACTTC. It encodes CASSYGQGSSYEQYF.

CDR3: CASSQRGSGGYEQYF. Written as DNA, the CDR3 is TGCGCCAGCAGCCAACGTGGCTCAGGGGGGTACGAGCAGTACTTC. The chain combines TRBV4-1 with TRBJ2-7; D might be TRBD1 (7 bases). Trimming shortened V by 2 bases and J by 4 bases, and 15 bases separated the two germline ends. The germline CDR1 and CDR2 sequences are MGHRA and YSYEKL. The CDR3 is 15 residues long.

V and J are TRBV5-1 and TRBJ1-1; D unresolved. Trimming took 3 bases from V and 9 from J, leaving 9 bases between them. CDR3 length: 11 amino acids. Germline lookup yields CDR1 SGHRS and CDR2 YFSETQ. The CDR3 here is CASSSGLKAFF. The DNA of the CDR3 is TGCGCCAGCAGCTCGGGATTAAAAGCTTTCTTT.

The chain recombines TRBV6-1 with TRBJ1-6; no reliable D call. Germline lookup yields CDR1 MNHNS and CDR2 SASEGT. The CDR3 covers 15 residues. The ends were cut back, 2 bases at V and 3 bases at J, with 8 bases in the middle. The CDR3 is CASSEWADYNSPLHF. In nucleotides, the CDR3 is TGTGCCAGCAGTGAATGGGCCGACTATAATTCACCCCTCCACTTT.

This clone was found once. This CDR3 is also generated by other DNA sequences in the sample. This chain links TRBV6-5 with TRBJ1-1, with no clear D. Germline CDR1 is MNHEY and CDR2 is SVGAGI. The CDR3 has 13 residues. The V end lost 5 bases, the J end lost 14 bases, and 21 bases lay between the germline ends. The CDR3 region has the DNA TGTGCCAGCAGTCCCGACCTAGGGCCTGTAGCCTTCTTT. It specifies CASSPDLGPVAFF.

This chain uses TRBV4-3 with TRBJ1-1, with D perhaps TRBD1 (6 bases). Germline assignment: CDR1 LGHNA and CDR2 YSLEER. The V and J ends lost 0 bases and 1 base respectively, with 9 bases between them. The CDR3 consists of 15 residues. The chain's CDR3 is CASSQDPGANTEAFF. DNA for the CDR3: TGCGCCAGCAGCCAAGATCCGGGGGCGAACACTGAAGCTTTCTTT.

V and J are TRBV5-6 and TRBJ2-5; 7 positions agree with TRBD1. V shed 0 bases, J shed 5 bases, and the junction held 7 bases outside the gene matches. Looked up from germline, CDR1 is SGHDT and CDR2 is YYEEEE. The CDR3 is 15 residues long. The CDR3: CASSLVGTALETQYF. The CDR3 DNA follows: TGTGCCAGCAGCTTGGTCGGGACAGCGTTGGAGACCCAGTACTTC.

The genes are TRBV7-9 and TRBJ1-1, with 10 bases lining up with TRBD1. Unmatched junction bases numbered 5, after V lost 3 bases and J lost 4 bases. Looked up from germline, CDR1 is SEHNR and CDR2 is FQNEAQ (reference sequence). The CDR3 is 15 amino acids. In nucleotides, the CDR3 is TGTGCCAGCAGCTTCGGGACAGGGGAGGGCACTGAAGCTTTCTTT. Translating gives CASSFGTGEGTEAFF. Filled out from reference TRBV7-9 and TRBJ1-1, the complete variable domain reads DTGVSQNPRHKITKRGQNVTFRCDPISEHNRLYWYRQTLGQGPEFLTYFQNEAQLEKSRLLSDRFSAERPKGSFSTLEIQRTEQGDSAMYLCASSFGTGEGTEAFFGQGTRLTVV.

The chain combines TRBV4-3 with TRBJ1-1; 7 positions agree with TRBD1. Germline CDR1 reads LGHNA; CDR2 reads YSLEER. Trimming cost V 0 bases and J 1 base; bases outside gene matches: 2. The CDR3 is made up of 15 amino acids. The CDR3 protein is CASSQERGQNTEAFF. Written as DNA, the CDR3 is TGCGCCAGCAGCCAAGAAAGGGGGCAGAACACTGAAGCTTTCTTT.

The J gene is TRBJ2-5, the V gene TRBV30; D gene ambiguous. Germline values: CDR1 GTSNPN, CDR2 SVGIG (reference sequence). CDR3 length: 11 residues. Trimming shortened V by 4 bases and J by 2 bases, and 5 bases separated the two germline ends. In DNA, the CDR3 is TGTGCCTGGACAGTTCAAGAGACCCAGTACTTC. This sequence encodes CAWTVQETQYF. The full variable domain, in which reference TRBV30 and TRBJ2-5 provide the parts outside the CDR3, is SQTIHQWPATLVQPVGSPLSLECTVEGTSNPNLYWYRQAAGRGLQLLFYSVGIGQISSEVPQNLSASRPQDRQFILSSKKLLLSDSGFYLCAWTVQETQYFGPGTRLLVL.

The chain combines TRBV2 with TRBJ2-7, with TRBD1 matching 9 bases. Germline values: CDR1 SNHLY, CDR2 FYNNEI. This CDR3 contains 16 residues. After removal of 5 bases from V and 6 bases from J, the junction contained 14 bases not matched to a gene. In nucleotides, the CDR3 is TGTGCCAGCAGTAAACCCCCGGGACAGGGCGAAAGCGAGCAGTACTTC. This translates into CASSKPPGQGESEQYF.

V usage is TRBV7-6 and J usage is TRBJ2-1, with D possibly TRBD1 on 6 matching bases. Germline loops: CDR1 SGHVS, CDR2 FNYEAQ. The CDR3 spans 15 residues. V dropped 3 bases and J dropped 8 bases, with 17 bases sitting between them. CDR3 loop: CASSFIQGRFDEQFF. Written as DNA, the CDR3 is TGTGCCAGCAGCTTTATACAGGGTCGGTTCGATGAGCAGTTCTTC.

The chain employs TRBV7-9 and TRBJ1-5; a weak D match, TRBD1 (5 bases). Germline lookup yields CDR1 SEHNR and CDR2 FQNEAQ (reference sequence). There are 12 residues in the CDR3. The ends were cut back, 5 bases at V and 9 bases at J, with 11 bases in the middle. The chain's CDR3 is CASSPTDAPQHF. In nucleotides, the CDR3 is TGTGCCAGCAGCCCGACAGATGCGCCCCAGCATTTT.

This chain uses TRBV5-6 with TRBJ2-7; D not resolved. V was pared by 4 bases and J by 2 bases, with 10 bases between. CDR3 length equals 13 residues. CDR1 is SGHDT and CDR2 is YYEEEE in the germline V gene. CDR3 nucleotides: TGTGCCAGCAGCGTTGGCGCTACCTACGAGCAGTACTTC. Encoded protein: CASSVGATYEQYF.

This chain connects TRBV4-3 to TRBJ2-5, with D possibly being TRBD2 (6 bases). Trimming removed 0 bases at V and 6 bases at J, with 17 bases between. Germline values: CDR1 LGHNA, CDR2 YSLEER. This CDR3 has 16 residues. CDR3 in amino acids: CASSQELILARQTQYF. CDR3 DNA sequence: TGCGCCAGCAGCCAAGAGCTCATCCTAGCGAGGCAGACCCAGTACTTC.

The rearrangement uses TRBV5-1 and TRBJ2-2; D gene unclear. Germline V gene sequence: CDR1 SGHRS, CDR2 YFSETQ. The CDR3 extends over 16 amino acids. The V end was cut by 2 bases, the J end by 5 bases, with 16 bases between. The CDR3 loop reads CASSFPEASETGELFF. DNA of the CDR3: TGCGCCAGCAGCTTCCCCGAGGCTAGTGAAACCGGGGAGCTGTTTTTT.

The V call is TRBV9, the J call TRBJ2-1, with TRBD2 matching 14 bases. Trimming cost V 3 bases and J 8 bases; bases outside gene matches: 10. Looked up from germline, CDR1 is SGDLS and CDR2 is YYNGEE. The CDR3 spans 17 residues. CDR3 amino acids: CASSAHGLAGGNDEQFF. CDR3 in DNA: TGTGCCAGCAGCGCACATGGACTAGCGGGGGGTAACGATGAGCAGTTCTTC.

This rearrangement joins TRBV6-5 to TRBJ2-7, with 7 bases aligning to TRBD1. Germline V gives CDR1 MNHEY, CDR2 SVGAGI. The CDR3 is made up of 15 amino acids. The junction had 4 bases not matched to a gene; V was cut back by 0 bases and J by 2 bases. CDR3 sequence reads: CASSYSADRTYEQYF. CDR3 DNA: TGTGCCAGCAGTTACTCAGCGGACAGGACCTACGAGCAGTACTTC.

Written as DNA, the CDR3 is TGTGCCACGGGGGAAACTGTGACAGATACGCAGTATTTT. The encoded protein is CATGETVTDTQYF. The chain uses TRBV15 and TRBJ2-3; the D gene could be TRBD1 or TRBD2 (5 bases each). Per the germline V gene, CDR1 is LNHNV and CDR2 is YYDKDF (reference sequence). The CDR3 consists of 13 residues. Trimming cost V 9 bases and J 3 bases, with 13 bases left between them. Supplemented by reference TRBV15 and TRBJ2-3, the full variable domain reads DAMVIQNPRYQVTQFGKPVTLSCSQTLNHNVMYWYQQKSSQAPKLLFHYYDKDFNNEADTPDNFQSRRPNTSFCFLDIRSPGLGDTAMYLCATGETVTDTQYFGPGTRLTVL.

V gene TRBV4-1 combines with J gene TRBJ1-4; TRBD1 agrees at 7 bases. CDR1 and CDR2 from the germline V gene are MGHRA and YSYEKL. J lost 6 bases, V lost 1 base, and 2 bases had no gene match. The CDR3 consists of 14 residues. The CDR3 reads CASSQAQGDEKLFF. CDR3 DNA sequence: TGCGCCAGCAGCCAAGCCCAGGGGGATGAAAAACTGTTTTTT.

The V and J genes are TRBV19 and TRBJ1-2, with D perhaps matching TRBD1 (6 bases). The CDR3 is 13 amino acids. Trimming shortened V by 5 bases and J by 6 bases, and 13 bases separated the two germline ends. Germline assignment: CDR1 LNHDA and CDR2 SQIVND (reference sequence). CDR3 coding DNA: TGTGCCAGTAGTCTTACAGGGAGGAATGGCTACACCTTC. Translation gives CASSLTGRNGYTF.

This sequence joins TRBV5-4 and TRBJ1-2, with D possibly TRBD1 on 5 matching bases. V was trimmed by 3 bases and J by 7 bases, leaving 22 bases between them. The germline V gene has CDR1 SGHNT and CDR2 YYREEE (reference sequence). This CDR3 comprises 16 residues. The CDR3 DNA reads as TGTGCCAGCAGCTCCTCGGGACGGTTTAGGGAGGGTGGCTACACCTTC. It is translated as CASSSSGRFREGGYTF.

The chain links TRBV27 to TRBJ1-1; possibly TRBD1 for D (5 bases). CDR1 and CDR2 (germline): MNHEY, SMNVEV (reference sequence). This CDR3 region has 15 residues. The germline V and J ends were trimmed by 4 bases and 0 bases, with 12 bases remaining between them. The CDR3 protein is CASSSDEGLNTEAFF. The DNA for the CDR3 is TGTGCCAGCAGTTCCGACGAGGGGCTGAACACTGAAGCTTTCTTT.